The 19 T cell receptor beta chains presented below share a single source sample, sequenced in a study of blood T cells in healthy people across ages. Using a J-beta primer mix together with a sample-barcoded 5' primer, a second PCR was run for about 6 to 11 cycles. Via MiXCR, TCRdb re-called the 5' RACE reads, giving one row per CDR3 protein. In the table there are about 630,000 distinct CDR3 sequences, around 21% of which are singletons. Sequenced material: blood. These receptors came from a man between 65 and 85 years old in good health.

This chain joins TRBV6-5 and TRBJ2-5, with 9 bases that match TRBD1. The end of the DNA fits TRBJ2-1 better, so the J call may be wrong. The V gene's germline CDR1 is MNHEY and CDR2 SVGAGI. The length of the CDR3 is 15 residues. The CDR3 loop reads CASSTGQGLVGEQFF. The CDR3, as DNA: TGTGCCAGCAGTACGGGACAGGGCCTGGTCGGTGAGCAGTTCTTC.

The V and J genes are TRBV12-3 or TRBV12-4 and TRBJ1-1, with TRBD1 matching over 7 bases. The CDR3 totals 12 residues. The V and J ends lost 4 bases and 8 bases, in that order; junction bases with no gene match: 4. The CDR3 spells CASSSSTGEAFF. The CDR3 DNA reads TGTGCCAGCAGTTCCTCGACAGGGGAAGCTTTCTTT.

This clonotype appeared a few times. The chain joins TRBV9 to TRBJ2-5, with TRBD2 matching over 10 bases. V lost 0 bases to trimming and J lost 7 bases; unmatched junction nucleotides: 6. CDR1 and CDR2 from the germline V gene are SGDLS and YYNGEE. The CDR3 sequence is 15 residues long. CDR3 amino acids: CASSVGVAGGSTQYF. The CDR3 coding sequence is TGTGCCAGCAGCGTAGGGGTAGCGGGAGGATCGACCCAGTACTTC.

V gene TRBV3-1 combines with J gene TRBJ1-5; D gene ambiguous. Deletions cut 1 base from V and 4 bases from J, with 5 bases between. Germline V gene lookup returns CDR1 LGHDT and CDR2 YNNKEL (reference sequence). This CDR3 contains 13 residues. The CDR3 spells CASSQAGNQPQHF. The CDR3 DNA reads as TGTGCCAGCAGCCAAGCGGGGAATCAGCCCCAGCATTTT.

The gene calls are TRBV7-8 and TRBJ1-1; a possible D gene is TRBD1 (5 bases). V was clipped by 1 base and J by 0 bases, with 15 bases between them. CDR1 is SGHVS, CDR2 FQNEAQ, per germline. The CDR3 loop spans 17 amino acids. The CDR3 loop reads CASSLVDGHTMNTEAFF. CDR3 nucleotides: TGTGCCAGCAGCTTAGTAGACGGACATACTATGAACACTGAAGCTTTCTTT.

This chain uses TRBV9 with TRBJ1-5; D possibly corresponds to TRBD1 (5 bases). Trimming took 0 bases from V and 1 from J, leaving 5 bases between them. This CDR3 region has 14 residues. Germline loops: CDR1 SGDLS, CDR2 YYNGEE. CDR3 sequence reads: CASSVGDSNQPQHF. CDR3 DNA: TGTGCCAGCAGCGTAGGGGACAGCAATCAGCCCCAGCATTTT.

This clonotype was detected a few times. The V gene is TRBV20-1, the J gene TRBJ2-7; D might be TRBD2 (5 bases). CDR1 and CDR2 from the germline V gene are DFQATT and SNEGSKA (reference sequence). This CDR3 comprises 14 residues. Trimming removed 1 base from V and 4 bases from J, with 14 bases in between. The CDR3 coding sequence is TGCAGTGCTAGAGTATCCGGGATAGGGTACGAGCAGTACTTC. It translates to CSARVSGIGYEQYF.

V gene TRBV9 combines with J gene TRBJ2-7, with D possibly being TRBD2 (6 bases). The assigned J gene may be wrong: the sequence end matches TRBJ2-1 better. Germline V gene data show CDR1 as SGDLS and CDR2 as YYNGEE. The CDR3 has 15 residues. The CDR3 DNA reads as TGTGCCAGCAGCGTAGGGGGAGGCCCATACAATGAGCAGTTCTTC. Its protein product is CASSVGGGPYNEQFF.

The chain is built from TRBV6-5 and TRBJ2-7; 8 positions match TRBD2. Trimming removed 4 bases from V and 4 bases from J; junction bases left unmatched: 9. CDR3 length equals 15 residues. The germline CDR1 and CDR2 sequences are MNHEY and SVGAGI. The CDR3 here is CASSLTLAGRYEQYF. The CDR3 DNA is TGTGCCAGCAGTTTGACCTTAGCGGGAAGGTACGAGCAGTACTTC.

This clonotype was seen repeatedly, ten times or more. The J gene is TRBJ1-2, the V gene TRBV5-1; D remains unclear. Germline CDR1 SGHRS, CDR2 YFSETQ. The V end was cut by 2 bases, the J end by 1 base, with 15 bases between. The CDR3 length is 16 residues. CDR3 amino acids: CASSLTEPYFNYGYTF. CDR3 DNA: TGCGCCAGCAGCTTAACGGAACCCTATTTTAACTATGGCTACACCTTC.

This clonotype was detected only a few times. The CDR3, as DNA: TGTGCCAGCAGTTACGGTACCGGGTCTGGGGCCAACGTCCTGACTTTC. Translating it yields CASSYGTGSGANVLTF. V gene TRBV6-6 combines with J gene TRBJ2-6; no reliable D call. V was pared by 2 bases and J by 1 base, with 9 bases between. CDR3 length: 16 residues. The germline V gene has CDR1 MNHNY and CDR2 SVGAGI (reference sequence).

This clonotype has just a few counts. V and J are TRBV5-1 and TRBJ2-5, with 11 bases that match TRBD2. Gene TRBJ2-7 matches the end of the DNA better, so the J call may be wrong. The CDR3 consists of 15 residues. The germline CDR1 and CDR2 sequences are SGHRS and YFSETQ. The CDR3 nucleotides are TGCGCCAGCAGCCAACTAGCGGGAGATTACTACGAGCAGTACTTC. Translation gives CASSQLAGDYYEQYF.

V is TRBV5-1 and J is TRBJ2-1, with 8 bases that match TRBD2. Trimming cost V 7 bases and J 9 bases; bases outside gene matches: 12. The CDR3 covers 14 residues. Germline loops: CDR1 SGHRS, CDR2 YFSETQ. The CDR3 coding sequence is TGCGCCAGCTCGGGACTAGAGGTTTATGGTGAGCAGTTCTTC. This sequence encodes CASSGLEVYGEQFF. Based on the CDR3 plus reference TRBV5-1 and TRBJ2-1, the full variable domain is KAGVTQTPRYLIKTRGQQVTLSCSPISGHRSVSWYQQTPGQGLQFLFEYFSETQRNKGNFPGRFSGRQFSNSRSEMNVSTLELGDSALYLCASSGLEVYGEQFFGPGTRLTVL.

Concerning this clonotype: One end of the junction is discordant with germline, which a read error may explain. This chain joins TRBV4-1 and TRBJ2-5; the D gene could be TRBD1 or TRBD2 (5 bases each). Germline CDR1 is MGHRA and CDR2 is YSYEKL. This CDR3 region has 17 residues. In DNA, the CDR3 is TGCGCCAGCAGCCAACCACGCGTGGGGGTCAGAGAAGAGACCCAGTGCTTC. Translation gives CASSQPRVGVREETQCF.

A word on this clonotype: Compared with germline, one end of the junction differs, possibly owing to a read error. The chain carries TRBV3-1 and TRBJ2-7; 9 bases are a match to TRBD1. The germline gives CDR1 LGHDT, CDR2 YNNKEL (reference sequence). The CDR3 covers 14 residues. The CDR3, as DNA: TGTGCCGGCAGCCTGGGACAGGGCCCTAGGGAGCAGTACTTC. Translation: CAGSLGQGPREQYF.

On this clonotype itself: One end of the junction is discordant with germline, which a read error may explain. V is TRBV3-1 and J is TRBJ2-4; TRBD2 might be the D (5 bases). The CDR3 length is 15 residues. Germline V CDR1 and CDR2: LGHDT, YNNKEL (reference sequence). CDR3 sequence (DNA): TGTGCCAGCAGCCAAGAGCGGCTAGCCAAAAACATTCGGTACTTC. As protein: CASSQERLAKNIRYF.

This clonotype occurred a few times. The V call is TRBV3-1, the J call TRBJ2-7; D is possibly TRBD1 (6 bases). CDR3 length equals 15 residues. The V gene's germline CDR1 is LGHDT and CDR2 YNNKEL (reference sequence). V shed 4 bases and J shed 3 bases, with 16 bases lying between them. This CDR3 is CASSLQGAGDYEQYF. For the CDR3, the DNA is TGTGCCAGCAGCCTACAGGGAGCCGGGGACTACGAGCAGTACTTC.

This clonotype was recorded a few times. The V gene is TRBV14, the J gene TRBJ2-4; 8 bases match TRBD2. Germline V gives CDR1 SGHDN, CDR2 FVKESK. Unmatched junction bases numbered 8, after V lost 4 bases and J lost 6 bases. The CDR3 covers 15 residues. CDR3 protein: CASSPLGGAGNIQYF. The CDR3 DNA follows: TGTGCCAGCAGCCCCCTCGGGGGGGCTGGAAACATTCAGTACTTC.

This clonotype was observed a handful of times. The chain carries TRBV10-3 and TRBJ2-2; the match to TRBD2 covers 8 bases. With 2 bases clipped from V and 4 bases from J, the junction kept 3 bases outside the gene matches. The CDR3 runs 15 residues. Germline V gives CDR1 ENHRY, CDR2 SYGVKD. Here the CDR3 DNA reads TGTGCCATCAGTGAGGACGGGAGGGGCACCGGGGAGCTGTTTTTT. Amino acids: CAISEDGRGTGELFF.